Shown below are 14 T cell receptor beta chains from a single sample sequenced in a study of tumor-infiltrating lymphocytes in primary liver carcinoma. Joint extraction of RNA and DNA used roughly 17-32 mg of bulk tissue that was unsorted. With 400 to 550 ng total RNA as template and a constant-region primer, TCR beta cDNA was made. What produced the TCR beta libraries was three nested multiplex PCR rounds using slightly modified ARM-PCR. The first two PCR rounds used TRBV1-TRBV30 primers with a Cbeta primer, roughly 10 cycles each. TCRdb called the multiplex PCR reads again in MiXCR, with one record for every CDR3 protein. The sample lists roughly 100,000 distinct CDR3 sequences, around 83% occurring once. The source material was liver tumor tissue from sampling region 3. The subset is: tumor region T3, left-lateral pole. These TCRs come from a man between 40 and 49 years old with primary liver carcinoma and hepatitis B virus infection.

As to this clonotype: The junction departs from the called germline gene at one end, perhaps through a read error. J is TRBJ2-2 and V is TRBV6-6; TRBD1 is a possible D gene (8 bases). CDR3 length equals 15 residues. CDR1 and CDR2 from the germline V gene are MNHNY and SVGAGI (reference sequence). CDR3 protein: CASITGGAKTGVLFF. CDR3 coding DNA: TGTGCCAGCATTACAGGGGGGGCGAAGACCGGGGTGCTGTTTTTT.

V is TRBV29-1 and J is TRBJ1-1, with no clear D. Germline loops: CDR1 SQVTM, CDR2 ANQGSEA. V gave up 8 bases and J gave up 5 bases, with 15 bases separating them. The CDR3 is made up of 12 amino acids. The CDR3 coding sequence is TGCAGCATTCGATGGGGTGTGACTGAAGCTTTCTTT. Its translation: CSIRWGVTEAFF.

To note about this clonotype: A junction end diverges from the germline sequence, so it may reflect a read error. The DNA for the CDR3 is TGTGCCAACAGCCCCGAGCAGGGTAACTATGGCTACACCTTC. Its protein is CANSPEQGNYGYTF. The genes are TRBV7-9 and TRBJ1-2; the D gene is possibly TRBD1 (5 bases). CDR1 SEHNR and CDR2 FQNEAQ come from the germline V gene (reference sequence). The CDR3 extends over 14 amino acids.

This clonotype has just a few counts. V gene TRBV7-3 combines with J gene TRBJ2-3; D remains ambiguous. The CDR3 spans 14 residues. With 4 bases removed from V and 3 bases from J, the gap between germline ends came to 11 bases. The germline V gene has CDR1 SGHTA and CDR2 FQGTGA. The CDR3: CASSSSYWTDTQYF. CDR3 nucleotide sequence: TGTGCCAGCAGCTCCAGTTACTGGACAGATACGCAGTATTTT.

On this clonotype: This may be a read error, as it is one base from a much larger clone. This chain links TRBV28 with TRBJ1-1; possible D gene TRBD1, 6 bases. Germline V gives CDR1 MDHEN, CDR2 SYDVKM. This CDR3 comprises 15 residues. With 6 bases removed from V and 7 bases from J, the gap between germline ends came to 21 bases. The CDR3 bases are TGTGCCAGCAGCCAACTTGGGGCACAGGGTCTTGAAGCTTTCTTT. Translated, it gives CASSQLGAQGLEAFF.

Concerning this clonotype: One end of the junction varies from germline; a read error may be responsible. The J gene is TRBJ2-3, the V gene TRBV30; D is perhaps TRBD1 or TRBD2 (5 bases each). The CDR3 has 14 residues. Germline CDR1 is GTSNPN and CDR2 is SVGIG (reference sequence). The CDR3 DNA reads TGTGCCTGGAGTGGACTAACGGGACCAGATATGCAGTATTTT. It yields the protein CAWSGLTGPDMQYF.

Remarks on this clonotype: Relative to the germline gene, one junction end is altered; a read error may explain this. The chain employs TRBV5-1 and TRBJ2-7; tentative D call: TRBD2 (6 bases). Germline V lookup: CDR1 SGHRS, CDR2 YFSETQ. This CDR3 region has 17 residues. CDR3 residues: CASSTMRSGTPTYEKYF. The CDR3 DNA sequence: TGCGCCAGCAGCACAATGAGATCCGGGACTCCTACCTACGAGAAGTACTTC.

A word on this clonotype: The missing conserved phenylalanine or tryptophan at the end of this CDR3 makes a read error likely. V usage is TRBV29-1 and J usage is TRBJ2-7; 8 bases match TRBD2. Germline V CDR1 and CDR2: SQVTM, ANQGSEA. J lost 9 bases, V lost 5 bases, and 15 bases had no gene match. The CDR3 has 14 amino acids. The CDR3 reads CSVRPGLGVHGQYL. In DNA form, the CDR3 reads TGCAGCGTTAGACCGGGACTAGGTGTCCACGGGCAGTACCTC.

With regard to this clonotype: In this CDR3 the conserved last residue, phenylalanine or tryptophan, is missing, so a read error is likely. J is TRBJ1-5 and V is TRBV4-2; possibly TRBD1 for D (5 bases). CDR1 and CDR2 from the germline V gene are LGHNA and YNFKEQ. This CDR3 contains 14 residues. DNA of the CDR3: TGTGCCAACAGCCCTGCCGGGGGGGATCAGCCCCAGCATCTT. The encoded protein is CANSPAGGDQPQHL.

CDR3 sequence reads: CSAFWRERNEQFF. CDR3 nucleotides: TGCAGTGCCTTCTGGCGGGAGCGGAATGAGCAGTTCTTC. The V and J genes are TRBV20-1 and TRBJ2-1; 7 bases agree with TRBD2. The ends lost 6 bases at V and 7 bases at J; junction bases unmatched: 9. The CDR3 totals 13 residues. Germline CDR1 is DFQATT and CDR2 is SNEGSKA (reference sequence).

As concerns this clonotype: This is likely a read error, given that the CDR3 carries no conserved phenylalanine or tryptophan at its end. V usage is TRBV29-1 and J usage is TRBJ1-1; no clear D gene. Germline lookup yields CDR1 SQVTM and CDR2 ANQGSEA. Between the trimmed V and J ends, which lost 4 bases and 4 bases, there was a span of 19 bases. The CDR3 consists of 15 residues. The CDR3, as DNA: TGCAGCGTTGGGGCGGAGTGGGGTATGAGCACTGAAGCTTTCATT. Its translation is CSVGAEWGMSTEAFI.

As concerns this clonotype: At one of its ends the junction is not consistent with the germline gene, which may arise from a read error. The chain links TRBV5-1 to TRBJ1-2; TRBD1 matches at 7 bases. CDR1 and CDR2 (germline): SGHRS, YFSETQ. The CDR3 totals 19 residues. The CDR3 is CASSSPSTGTGEGSYGYTF. The CDR3 region has the DNA TGCGCCAGCAGCAGCCCCTCGACAGGGACGGGGGAAGGGAGCTATGGCTATACCTTC.

About this clonotype itself: The junction does not match germline at one end; this may be a read error. The chain has TRBV5-6 and TRBJ2-2, with 12 positions matching TRBD2. CDR1 and CDR2 (germline): SGHDT, YYEEEE. This CDR3 is built from 15 residues. The CDR3 DNA reads as TGTGTCAGCAGCTTGGGACTAGCGGGCACCAGGGAGCTGTTTTTT. It encodes CVSSLGLAGTRELFF.

With respect to this clonotype: A read error may account for a junction end that differs from germline. V gene TRBV11-1 combines with J gene TRBJ2-1, with D possibly being TRBD1 or TRBD2 (5 bases each). The length of the CDR3 is 15 residues. Germline CDR1 SGHAT, CDR2 FQDESV (reference sequence). CDR3 sequence: CASNIQGPLDNEQFF. In DNA, the CDR3 is TGTGCCAGCAACATCCAGGGACCGCTGGACAATGAACAGTTCTTC.